Below, 25 T cell receptor beta chains from the same sample are listed, as sequenced in a study of metastatic and nonmetastatic thyroid tumors. Thyroid surgery was performed in patients who had received no treatment beforehand. TCRdb re-called the PCR reads via MiXCR. The sample has roughly 55,000 clones; 15% to 20% are singletons. Sequencing was carried out using blood. The receptors come from a male donor with papillary thyroid cancer or a benign thyroid nodule (not recorded which). Some clones in this sample may be carry-over from other donors' samples.

This clone was observed at least ten times. The V gene is TRBV12-3 or TRBV12-4, the J gene TRBJ2-3; D unresolved. With 5 bases removed from V and 6 bases from J, the gap between germline ends came to 6 bases. The CDR3 runs to 11 residues. The CDR3 region is CASSPRDTQYF. The CDR3 DNA follows: TGTGCCAGCAGTCCTAGGGATACGCAGTATTTT.

A few counts support this clone. Because the CDR3 is missing its conserved closing phenylalanine or tryptophan, this is likely a read error. The CDR3 DNA is TGTGTCATCAGTTTAGAGGATCGGGAGCAGTACGCC. As protein: CVISLEDREQYA. The V gene is TRBV12-3 or TRBV12-4, the J gene TRBJ2-7; D is undetermined. There are 12 residues in the CDR3.

This clone was detected many times. The chain employs TRBV19 and TRBJ2-7, with D possibly TRBD2 on 6 matching bases. V was trimmed by 3 bases and J by 3 bases, leaving 15 bases between them. This CDR3 is built from 15 residues. From germline, CDR1 is LNHDA and CDR2 SQIVND (reference sequence). This CDR3 is CASSIGAGGLYEQYF. In DNA, the CDR3 is TGTGCCAGTAGTATTGGAGCGGGCGGTCTCTACGAGCAGTACTTC.

This clone appeared many times. The V and J genes are TRBV19 and TRBJ2-4, with a possible D match to TRBD1 (6 bases). The CDR3 consists of 15 residues. Trimming cost V 7 bases and J 7 bases, with 20 bases left between them. CDR1 and CDR2 from the germline V gene are LNHDA and SQIVND (reference sequence). The CDR3 sequence is CASNKWSGVENIQYF. Here the CDR3 DNA reads TGTGCCAGTAATAAATGGTCAGGGGTTGAGAACATTCAGTACTTC.

This clone turned up a few times. V usage is TRBV27 and J usage is TRBJ2-3; D might be TRBD2 (5 bases). Trimming removed 4 bases from V and 1 base from J, with 15 bases in between. CDR3 size: 16 residues. CDR1 MNHEY and CDR2 SMNVEV come from the germline V gene (reference sequence). In nucleotides, the CDR3 is TGTGCCAGCAGTTCGCTGCGGGTTGGGGGCACAGATACGCAGTATTTT. This gives the protein CASSSLRVGGTDTQYF.

This clone was seen ten or more times. This chain joins TRBV19 and TRBJ1-4; the D is unclear. V lost 6 bases and J lost 0, with 8 bases in between. CDR1 and CDR2 (germline): LNHDA, SQIVND (reference sequence). The CDR3 totals 14 residues. The CDR3 reads CASSPVATNEKLFF. In nucleotides, the CDR3 is TGTGCCAGTAGCCCGGTAGCAACTAATGAAAAACTGTTTTTT. Using reference TRBV19 and TRBJ1-4 for the parts outside the CDR3, the full variable domain is DGGITQSPKYLFRKEGQNVTLSCEQNLNHDAMYWYRQDPGQGLRLIYYSQIVNDFQKGDIAEGYSVSREKKESFPLTVTSAQKNPTAFYLCASSPVATNEKLFFGSGTQLSVL.

This clone has at least ten counts. The CDR3 DNA is TGTGCCAGCAGCCAAGATCGAGGGACTAAGAATGAGCAGTTCTTC. Translating gives CASSQDRGTKNEQFF. The rearrangement links TRBV3-1 to TRBJ2-1; TRBD2 agrees at 7 bases. After removal of 0 bases from V and 7 bases from J, the junction contained 6 bases not matched to a gene. Germline lookup yields CDR1 LGHDT and CDR2 YNNKEL (reference sequence). The CDR3 length is 15 residues.

This clone was picked up many times. The chain uses TRBV5-1 and TRBJ2-5; possibly TRBD2 for D (6 bases). The CDR3 is 17 residues long. Germline V gene sequence: CDR1 SGHRS, CDR2 YFSETQ. Trimming cost V 3 bases and J 0 bases, with 18 bases left between them. For the CDR3, the DNA is TGCGCCAGCAGCTCATCCCTTAGCGGAAATTACCAAGAGACCCAGTACTTC. Amino acids: CASSSSLSGNYQETQYF. Complete variable domain (other parts from reference TRBV5-1 and TRBJ2-5): KAGVTQTPRYLIKTRGQQVTLSCSPISGHRSVSWYQQTPGQGLQFLFEYFSETQRNKGNFPGRFSGRQFSNSRSEMNVSTLELGDSALYLCASSSSLSGNYQETQYFGPGTRLLVL.

This clone has a count of ten or more. This chain links TRBV27 with TRBJ2-1; D gene unclear. Trimming took off 1 base at V and 4 bases at J, with 11 bases between the two ends. Germline V gives CDR1 MNHEY, CDR2 SMNVEV (reference sequence). CDR3 size: 15 residues. This chain's CDR3 is CASSLYPLSYNEQFF. The CDR3 DNA reads as TGTGCCAGCAGTTTATACCCTCTCAGTTACAATGAGCAGTTCTTC.

This clone showed up many times. The chain recombines TRBV19 with TRBJ2-2; 10 bases match TRBD2. In germline, CDR1 is LNHDA, CDR2 SQIVND (reference sequence). This CDR3 contains 17 residues. With 6 bases clipped from V and 4 bases from J, the junction kept 11 bases outside the gene matches. The CDR3 here is CASRTRQREGATGELFF. DNA of the CDR3: TGTGCCAGTAGAACCCGGCAGCGGGAGGGCGCCACCGGGGAGCTGTTTTTT.

In this sample, this clone turned up many times. J is TRBJ2-3 and V is TRBV12-3 or TRBV12-4; 11 bases agree with TRBD2. V was pared by 4 bases and J by 1 base, with 4 bases of the junction left unmatched. The CDR3 loop spans 16 amino acids. The DNA of the CDR3 is TGTGCCAGCAGTTCGGAGACTAGCGGGGGCACAGATACGCAGTATTTT. It specifies CASSSETSGGTDTQYF.

The sample holds a few counts of this clone. A much larger clone is a single base away; this may be a read error. The chain links TRBV2 to TRBJ2-3; D may be TRBD2 (6 bases). Germline lookup yields CDR1 SNHLY and CDR2 FYNNEI. The V and J ends lost 4 bases and 5 bases respectively, with 13 bases between them. The CDR3 extends over 14 amino acids. CDR3 nucleotides: TGTGCCAGCAGTGTCGCGTGGGGGGTAGATACGCAGTATTTT. Protein product: CASSVAWGVDTQYF. Full variable domain (outside the CDR3, taken from reference TRBV2 and TRBJ2-3): EPEVTQTPSHQVTQMGQEVILRCVPISNHLYFYWYRQILGQKVEFLVSFYNNEISEKSEIFDDQFSVERPDGSNFTLKIRSTKLEDSAMYFCASSVAWGVDTQYFGPGTRLTVL.

This clone was seen many times. The rearrangement uses TRBV7-3 and TRBJ2-3, with D unclear. This CDR3 comprises 16 residues. V lost 4 bases and J lost 2, with 16 bases in between. Germline values: CDR1 SGHTA, CDR2 FQGTGA. CDR3 in amino acids: CASSSSGSPYTDTQYF. CDR3 DNA sequence: TGTGCCAGCAGCTCGTCAGGTTCGCCTTACACAGATACGCAGTATTTT.

This clone was seen at least ten times. This chain connects TRBV10-1 to TRBJ2-7; D gene ambiguous. This CDR3 is built from 12 residues. Looked up from germline, CDR1 is WNHNN and CDR2 is SYGVQD (reference sequence). Deletions cut 5 bases from V and 2 bases from J, with 7 bases between. The CDR3 sequence: CASSPFAYEQYV. CDR3 nucleotide sequence: TGCGCCAGCAGTCCCTTCGCCTACGAGCAGTACGTC.

In its sample, this clone was seen many times. V is TRBV20-1 and J is TRBJ2-3, with a possible D match to TRBD1 (5 bases). The germline V gene encodes CDR1 DFQATT and CDR2 SNEGSKA (reference sequence). Trimming took off 6 bases at V and 2 bases at J, with 9 bases between the two ends. CDR3 length: 12 amino acids. The CDR3 loop reads CSAEGVTDTQYF. CDR3 nucleotides: TGCAGTGCCGAAGGGGTCACAGATACGCAGTATTTT.

Only one count was recorded for this clone. The chain links TRBV11-2 to TRBJ2-7; 9 bases map to TRBD2. Trimming cost V 1 base and J 4 bases; bases outside gene matches: 5. The germline V gene encodes CDR1 SGHAT and CDR2 FQNNGV. The CDR3 has 15 residues. The CDR3 sequence is CASSLAAGGRYEQYF. CDR3 nucleotides: TGTGCCAGCAGCTTAGCAGCGGGAGGACGTTACGAGCAGTACTTC.

Worth noting for this clone: With a much larger clone just one base away, this may be a read error. The same CDR3 is also encoded by other DNA sequences in this sample. This chain joins TRBV6-4 and TRBJ2-3; D not certain. CDR3 length: 15 amino acids. Germline V CDR1 and CDR2: MRHNA, SNTAGT. The DNA of the CDR3 is TGTGCCAGTAGTGAACTGCCCGGGAGCACAGATACGCAGTATTTT. This codes for CASSELPGSTDTQYF.

There are many counts of this clone. The chain has TRBV5-1 and TRBJ2-3, with D perhaps matching TRBD1 (6 bases). CDR1 SGHRS and CDR2 YFSETQ come from the germline V gene. This CDR3 has 15 residues. Trimming cost V 3 bases and J 6 bases, with 17 bases left between them. This CDR3 reads CASSWTEITSDTQYF. CDR3 nucleotide sequence: TGCGCCAGCAGCTGGACAGAGATTACATCGGATACGCAGTATTTT.

The chain combines TRBV5-5 with TRBJ1-2; D gene unclear. V lost 4 bases, J lost 0 bases, and 16 bases lay in between. The CDR3 is made up of 16 amino acids. The V gene's germline CDR1 is SGHKS and CDR2 YYEKEE (reference sequence). The chain's CDR3 is CASSPLGAPANYGYTF. In nucleotides, the CDR3 is TGTGCCAGCAGCCCTCTGGGTGCTCCCGCTAACTATGGCTACACCTTC.

About this clone itself: A clone one base away is much larger, so this may be a read error. The chain employs TRBV18 and TRBJ2-3; 11 bases are a match to TRBD2. V gave up 0 bases and J gave up 7 bases; unmatched junction bases: 6. CDR1 KGHSH and CDR2 LQKENI come from the germline V gene. The CDR3 runs 16 residues. The CDR3: CASSPPVLAGAYTQYF. CDR3 sequence (DNA): TGTGCCAGCTCACCACCGGTACTAGCGGGAGCATATACGCAGTATTTT.

This chain links TRBV30 with TRBJ2-3; 10 bases align to TRBD1. V lost 3 bases and J lost 4; bases outside the gene matches: 4. In germline, CDR1 is GTSNPN, CDR2 SVGIG (reference sequence). The CDR3 has 14 residues. CDR3 DNA sequence: TGTGCCTGGAGGACGACAGGGGGCCCAGATACGCAGTATTTT. Translation gives CAWRTTGGPDTQYF.

This clone came up many times. V and J are TRBV18 and TRBJ2-5; D tentatively fits TRBD1 or TRBD2 (7 bases each). With 3 bases removed from V and 0 bases from J, the gap between germline ends came to 11 bases. Germline-derived CDR1 and CDR2 are KGHSH and LQKENI. The CDR3 is 15 residues long. The CDR3 here is CASSPQGGYQETQYF. The CDR3 coding sequence is TGTGCCAGCTCACCCCAGGGGGGGTACCAAGAGACCCAGTACTTC. The complete variable domain, with remaining parts taken from reference TRBV18 and TRBJ2-5, reads NAGVMQNPRHLVRRRGQEARLRCSPMKGHSHVYWYRQLPEEGLKFMVYLQKENIIDESGMPKERFSAEFPKEGPSILRIQQVVRGDSAAYFCASSPQGGYQETQYFGPGTRLLVL.

V gene TRBV5-1 combines with J gene TRBJ1-1, with TRBD1 matching over 9 bases. CDR1 and CDR2 from the germline V gene are SGHRS and YFSETQ. The CDR3 covers 17 residues. V gave up 6 bases and J gave up 4 bases; unmatched junction bases: 16. The CDR3 sequence: CASIPGTGSHLGTEAFF. DNA of the CDR3: TGCGCCAGCATCCCTGGGACAGGGTCCCATCTCGGCACTGAAGCTTTCTTT.

Note on this clone: Germline is not matched at one junction end, which may reflect a read error. This chain joins TRBV12-3 or TRBV12-4 and TRBJ1-1; a weak D match, TRBD1 (6 bases). The length of the CDR3 is 15 residues. CDR3 region: CSSASPGHGHTEAFF. The DNA of the CDR3 is TGTTCCAGCGCCTCTCCGGGACACGGGCACACTGAAGCTTTCTTT.

Regarding this clone: Just one base apart from a much larger clone, this may be a read error. The same CDR3 can be traced to other DNA sequences in this sample. The chain uses TRBV29-1 and TRBJ1-2; 7 bases align to TRBD1. Trimming cost V 0 bases and J 5 bases; bases outside gene matches: 3. Germline CDR1 reads SQVTM; CDR2 reads ANQGSEA. The CDR3 spans 13 residues. CDR3 protein: CSVEEAGGYGYTF. The CDR3 nucleotides read TGCAGCGTTGAAGAGGCAGGGGGATATGGCTACACCTTC.